The 11 T cell receptor beta chains in this list originate from one sample, sequenced in a study of blood T cells in healthy people across ages. It was with a sample-barcoded 5' primer and a J-beta primer mix that a second PCR of about 6 to 12 cycles was run. TCRdb redid the calling of the 5' RACE reads with MiXCR, one entry per CDR3 protein. The sample includes approximately 700,000 distinct CDR3 sequences, about 34% seen only once; the top ten take 15% to 17%. What was sequenced was blood. The origin of the receptors is a woman older than 75 in good health.

This clonotype was found many times. J is TRBJ1-4 and V is TRBV6-6; TRBD1 matches 9 bases. Germline assignment: CDR1 MNHNY and CDR2 SVGAGI (reference sequence). The CDR3 has 13 amino acids. V shed 6 bases and J 8 bases; nucleotides not matched to a gene: 4. CDR3 residues: CASRGQGREKLFF. The CDR3 DNA is TGTGCCAGCAGGGGACAGGGTCGGGAAAAACTGTTTTTT.

This clonotype has at least ten counts. Here the CDR3 DNA reads TGTGCCATCAGTGAGTCACGGGAAGTGCAGTACTTC. Protein: CAISESREVQYF. This chain connects TRBV10-3 to TRBJ2-7; the D gene is possibly TRBD2 (5 bases). Germline CDR1 is ENHRY and CDR2 is SYGVKD. V was clipped by 0 bases and J by 9 bases, with 9 bases between them. The CDR3 has 12 residues.

For this clonotype: Being one base from a much bigger clone, this may be a read error. The V gene is TRBV4-2, the J gene TRBJ2-2, with a possible D match to TRBD2 (5 bases). The CDR3 consists of 12 residues. Per the germline V gene, CDR1 is LGHNA and CDR2 is YNFKEQ. The DNA for the CDR3 is TGTGCCAGCAGCCAACCCACCGGGGAGCGGTTTTTT. It yields the protein CASSQPTGERFF.

Regarding this clonotype: A much larger clone is a single base away; this may be a read error. This chain joins TRBV6-2 or TRBV6-3 and TRBJ1-1; tentative D call: TRBD1 (5 bases). Germline lookup yields CDR1 MNHEY and CDR2 SVGEGT. This CDR3 is built from 12 residues. CDR3: CAGSYGAGMAFF. For the CDR3, the DNA is TGTGCCGGCAGTTACGGGGCAGGAATGGCTTTCTTT.

Ten or more counts support this clonotype. The V gene is TRBV18, the J gene TRBJ1-5; D unclear. This CDR3 has 13 amino acids. Germline V gives CDR1 KGHSH, CDR2 LQKENI. With 2 bases removed from V and 8 bases from J, the gap between germline ends came to 10 bases. The CDR3 here is CASSPEAREPQHF. The CDR3 DNA follows: TGTGCCAGCTCACCAGAGGCGCGGGAGCCCCAGCATTTT.

The gene calls are TRBV9 and TRBJ2-3; D is perhaps TRBD2 (5 bases). Deletions cut 3 bases from V and 2 bases from J, with 10 bases between. Germline CDR1 and CDR2: SGDLS and YYNGEE. The CDR3 consists of 14 residues. CDR3 in amino acids: CASSANGDTDTQYF. The DNA of the CDR3 is TGTGCCAGCAGCGCGAACGGGGACACAGATACGCAGTATTTT.

The chain recombines TRBV5-4 with TRBJ2-1, with 12 bases fitting TRBD2. The CDR3 spans 17 residues. Trimming took 3 bases from V and 9 from J; bases not matched to a gene: 13. Germline V lookup: CDR1 SGHNT, CDR2 YYREEE (reference sequence). CDR3 DNA: TGTGCCAGCAGCTCCTCGGGGCTAGCGGGGGGGCCGGGTGAGCAGTTCTTC. Translated, it gives CASSSSGLAGGPGEQFF.

This clonotype showed up many times. The CDR3 nucleotides read TGTGCCAGCAGCCTACAGGGGGCGGGGGAGCTGTTTTTT. The encoded protein is CASSLQGAGELFF. The chain uses TRBV12-3 or TRBV12-4 and TRBJ2-2; TRBD1 agrees at 9 bases. Germline trimming cut 6 bases from V and 8 bases from J; bases unmatched to any gene: 4. The CDR3 is 13 residues long.

This clonotype turned up a few times. The chain combines TRBV20-1 with TRBJ2-2; 10 bases map to TRBD2. V trimming: 0 bases; J trimming: 3 bases; junction bases outside the gene matches: 7. CDR1 is DFQATT, CDR2 SNEGSKA, per germline (reference sequence). The CDR3 has 17 residues. The CDR3 sequence: CSARDAAGGRDTGELFF. The CDR3 nucleotides are TGCAGTGCTAGAGATGCAGCGGGGGGGCGGGACACCGGGGAGCTGTTTTTT.

Many counts were recorded for this clonotype. The rearrangement links TRBV5-1 to TRBJ2-7; TRBD1 agrees at 8 bases. The junction had 9 bases not matched to a gene; V was cut back by 5 bases and J by 5 bases. The CDR3 spans 14 residues. CDR1 is SGHRS and CDR2 is YFSETQ in the germline V gene. The CDR3 spells CASRPGTGVNEQYF. CDR3 DNA sequence: TGCGCCAGCAGGCCCGGGACAGGAGTTAACGAGCAGTACTTC.

Only one count was recorded for this clonotype. This may come from a read error, since a much larger clone is one base off. V is TRBV19 and J is TRBJ2-1, with D unresolved. The J call may be in error: the DNA end matches TRBJ2-7 better. There are 13 residues in the CDR3. Germline CDR1 LNHDA, CDR2 SQIVND (reference sequence). The CDR3 bases are TGTGCCAGTAGTATAACTCCCGGCAATGAGCAGTACTTC. This sequence encodes CASSITPGNEQYF.